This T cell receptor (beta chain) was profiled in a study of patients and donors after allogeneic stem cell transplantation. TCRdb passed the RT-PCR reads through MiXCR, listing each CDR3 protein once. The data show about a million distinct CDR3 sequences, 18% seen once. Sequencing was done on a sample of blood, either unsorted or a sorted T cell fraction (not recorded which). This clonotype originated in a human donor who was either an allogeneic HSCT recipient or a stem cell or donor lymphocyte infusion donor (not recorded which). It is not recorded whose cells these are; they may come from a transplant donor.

CDR3 amino acids: CASSQAQDRGNTIYF. CDR3 coding DNA: TGCGCCAGCAGCCAAGCACAGGACAGGGGAAACACCATATATTTT. V gene TRBV4-3 combines with J gene TRBJ1-3; 7 nucleotides agree with TRBD1. Trimming cost V 1 base and J 4 bases; bases outside gene matches: 4. The CDR3 has 15 residues. CDR1 is LGHNA and CDR2 is YSLEER in the germline V gene.